Presented here are 22 T cell receptor beta chains from one specimen sequenced in a study of Graves' ophthalmopathy and Graves' hyperthyroidism. The authors amplified TCR beta CDR3 regions from RNA transcripts. Second-round multiplex PCR followed a first-round RT-PCR using HTBI primers. TCRdb reprocessed the multiplex PCR reads with MiXCR, giving one entry per CDR3 protein. The table has roughly 400,000 distinct CDR3 sequences, 15% to 17% seen once. Sequencing was performed on peripheral blood. All receptors derive from a woman aged 18-29 years with stable Graves' hyperthyroidism.

J is TRBJ2-2 and V is TRBV11-1; D unclear. Germline loops: CDR1 SGHAT, CDR2 FQDESV (reference sequence). Trimming pared 2 bases from V and 5 bases from J, leaving 9 bases between. The CDR3 loop spans 14 amino acids. The CDR3 DNA sequence: TGTGCCAGCAGCTTAAAAAAGTCGACCGGGGAGCTGTTTTTT. Its protein product is CASSLKKSTGELFF. Combining the CDR3 with reference TRBV11-1 and TRBJ2-2 gives the whole variable domain EAEVAQSPRYKITEKSQAVAFWCDPISGHATLYWYRQILGQGPELLVQFQDESVVDDSQLPKDRFSAERLKGVDSTLKIQPAELGDSAMYLCASSLKKSTGELFFGEGSRLTVL.

This clonotype has at least ten counts. The chain uses TRBV11-1 and TRBJ1-3; TRBD1 might be the D (5 bases). Germline values: CDR1 SGHAT, CDR2 FQDESV (reference sequence). Trimming took off 1 base at V and 4 bases at J, with 14 bases between the two ends. The CDR3 is 16 amino acids. This CDR3 is CASSLGFGGRGNTIYF. The CDR3 nucleotides read TGTGCCAGCAGCTTAGGGTTTGGGGGTCGCGGAAACACCATATATTTT.

This clonotype was seen ten or more times. V usage is TRBV10-3 and J usage is TRBJ1-5; D perhaps matches TRBD1 (6 bases). Germline V CDR1 and CDR2: ENHRY, SYGVKD. The CDR3 consists of 15 residues. V shed 3 bases and J shed 6 bases, with 15 bases lying between them. The CDR3 region is CAISEGGRGIQPQHF. The CDR3 DNA is TGTGCCATCAGTGAAGGGGGGAGAGGTATTCAGCCCCAGCATTTT.

This clonotype was found many times. V usage is TRBV5-1 and J usage is TRBJ2-7; 8 bases align to TRBD1. The CDR3 runs to 13 residues. The J segment lost 3 bases and the V segment lost 2 bases, leaving 1 base of the junction unmatched. Germline V lookup: CDR1 SGHRS, CDR2 YFSETQ. The CDR3 region is CASSFDRGYEQYF. The CDR3 DNA reads TGCGCCAGCAGCTTCGACAGGGGCTACGAGCAGTACTTC. Full variable domain (outside the CDR3, taken from reference TRBV5-1 and TRBJ2-7): KAGVTQTPRYLIKTRGQQVTLSCSPISGHRSVSWYQQTPGQGLQFLFEYFSETQRNKGNFPGRFSGRQFSNSRSEMNVSTLELGDSALYLCASSFDRGYEQYFGPGTRLTVT.

This clonotype has at least ten counts. The CDR3 region is CASSQEFERDQPQHF. The CDR3 region has the DNA TGCGCCAGCAGCCAAGAGTTCGAGAGAGATCAGCCCCAGCATTTT. This chain connects TRBV4-1 to TRBJ1-5; D unclear. The V gene's germline CDR1 is MGHRA and CDR2 YSYEKL. The CDR3 extends over 15 amino acids. V lost 0 bases and J 5 bases, leaving 11 bases between the germline ends.

This clonotype was found many times. The DNA for the CDR3 is TGTGCTAGTGGTTCCCCCGGGGGGCTGAACACTGAAGCTTTCTTT. Translation: CASGSPGGLNTEAFF. This chain joins TRBV12-5 and TRBJ1-1; tentative D call: TRBD1 (6 bases). CDR1 is LGHNT and CDR2 is FRNRAP in the germline V gene. V was trimmed by 4 bases and J by 0 bases, leaving 12 bases between them. This CDR3 comprises 15 residues.

This clonotype came up a few times. The rearrangement links TRBV6-1 to TRBJ2-2, with 7 bases matching TRBD1. This CDR3 is built from 14 residues. The germline CDR1 and CDR2 sequences are MNHNS and SASEGT. V lost 7 bases and J lost 4; bases outside the gene matches: 6. The CDR3 protein is CASMTGLTTGELFF. CDR3 DNA sequence: TGTGCCAGCATGACAGGGTTGACCACCGGGGAGCTGTTTTTT.

At least ten counts were recorded for this clonotype. The chain uses TRBV6-1 and TRBJ2-7; 8 bases fit TRBD1. Germline V CDR1 and CDR2: MNHNS, SASEGT. The J segment lost 3 bases and the V segment lost 2 bases, leaving 15 bases of the junction unmatched. The CDR3 is made up of 18 amino acids. CDR3 DNA: TGTGCCAGCAGTGAAACCATCTCCGGGACAGGTCGAGTCTACGAGCAGTACTTC. This translates into CASSETISGTGRVYEQYF.

Many counts were recorded for this clonotype. The chain couples TRBV20-1 to TRBJ1-2; D unresolved. Germline CDR1 reads DFQATT; CDR2 reads SNEGSKA (reference sequence). The CDR3 runs to 12 residues. Trimming left V 5 bases short and J 0 bases short, with 7 bases between. CDR3 amino acids: CSAYGTNYGYTF. The CDR3 nucleotides are TGCAGTGCTTACGGTACTAACTATGGCTACACCTTC.

This clonotype occurred many times. The chain recombines TRBV6-2 or TRBV6-3 with TRBJ1-2; D possibly corresponds to TRBD1 (6 bases). CDR3 length equals 15 residues. The germline V gene has CDR1 MNHEY and CDR2 SVGEGT. V shed 7 bases and J shed 5 bases, with 20 bases lying between them. DNA of the CDR3: TGTGCCAGCAAGAAAAACAGGGCGACGCTGTATGGCTACACCTTC. Residues: CASKKNRATLYGYTF.

This clonotype has ten or more counts. V gene TRBV9 combines with J gene TRBJ1-2, with TRBD1 as a possible D gene (6 bases). CDR3 length equals 16 residues. Trimming removed 7 bases at V and 7 bases at J, with 26 bases between. Germline CDR1 is SGDLS and CDR2 is YYNGEE. This chain's CDR3 is CASPDEGGQTNLGYTF. In DNA form, the CDR3 reads TGTGCCAGCCCCGACGAGGGGGGGCAGACGAACCTTGGCTACACCTTC.

The rearrangement uses TRBV11-2 and TRBJ2-2; D possibly matches TRBD1 or TRBD2 (5 bases each). The V end was cut by 5 bases, the J end by 8 bases, with 27 bases between. The CDR3 is 18 amino acids. From germline, CDR1 is SGHAT and CDR2 FQNNGV. The DNA of the CDR3 is TGTGCCAGCAGCGTCCCCCCCGGGACGGATGGGCTAAGGGGGGAGCTGTTTTTT. It specifies CASSVPPGTDGLRGELFF.

This chain connects TRBV7-8 to TRBJ2-7; possibly TRBD1 or TRBD2 for D (6 bases each). CDR3 length equals 16 residues. V dropped 0 bases and J dropped 5 bases, with 17 bases sitting between them. CDR1 and CDR2 (germline): SGHVS, FQNEAQ. CDR3 sequence reads: CASSLALGGLAHEQYF. The CDR3 DNA follows: TGTGCCAGCAGCTTAGCTCTTGGGGGGCTCGCCCACGAGCAGTACTTC.

The rearrangement joins TRBV5-1 to TRBJ2-2, with D tentatively TRBD2 (6 bases). In germline, CDR1 is SGHRS, CDR2 YFSETQ. The V end lost 5 bases, the J end lost 3 bases, and 14 bases lay between the germline ends. The CDR3 sequence is 15 residues long. CDR3 loop: CASRRRGLDTGELFF. CDR3 bases: TGCGCCAGCAGGAGGAGGGGATTGGACACCGGGGAGCTGTTTTTT. The full variable domain, rest sourced from reference TRBV5-1 and TRBJ2-2, is KAGVTQTPRYLIKTRGQQVTLSCSPISGHRSVSWYQQTPGQGLQFLFEYFSETQRNKGNFPGRFSGRQFSNSRSEMNVSTLELGDSALYLCASRRRGLDTGELFFGEGSRLTVL.

In this sample, this clonotype turned up many times. Written as DNA, the CDR3 is TGTGCCAGTAGTATAGGCTTACAGGGTGCTGAAGCTTTCTTT. Translating it yields CASSIGLQGAEAFF. The V call is TRBV19, the J call TRBJ1-1, with a possible D match to TRBD1 (6 bases). The CDR3 extends over 14 amino acids. V gave up 1 base and J gave up 6 bases, with 12 bases separating them. Germline-derived CDR1 and CDR2 are LNHDA and SQIVND (reference sequence).

This clonotype was picked up many times. V gene TRBV6-1 combines with J gene TRBJ2-7, with D perhaps TRBD1 (6 bases). V lost 1 base, J lost 4 bases, and 11 bases lay in between. The CDR3 runs 14 residues. From germline, CDR1 is MNHNS and CDR2 SASEGT. The chain's CDR3 is CASSEVPGVYEQYF. The CDR3 coding sequence is TGTGCCAGCAGTGAAGTTCCAGGGGTATACGAGCAGTACTTC.

This clonotype was observed many times. Written as DNA, the CDR3 is TGTGCCAGTAGTATGGACGGAAACTATGGCTACACCTTC. It encodes CASSMDGNYGYTF. This rearrangement joins TRBV19 to TRBJ1-2; D gene uncertain. The CDR3 has 13 amino acids. Trimming pared 3 bases from V and 2 bases from J, leaving 7 bases between. CDR1 and CDR2 from the germline V gene are LNHDA and SQIVND (reference sequence).

This clonotype was counted at least ten times. The V gene is TRBV7-8, the J gene TRBJ1-1; a weak D match, TRBD1 (5 bases). The CDR3 is 13 amino acids. CDR1 and CDR2 (germline): SGHVS, FQNEAQ. V lost 1 base and J lost 6, with 9 bases in between. The CDR3 region has the DNA TGTGCCAGCAGCTTAGAGGTGGGGGCTGAAGCTTTCTTT. Its translation is CASSLEVGAEAFF.

This clonotype appeared many times. The chain has TRBV12-3 or TRBV12-4 and TRBJ2-7; a possible D gene is TRBD2 (6 bases). The CDR3 length is 13 residues. V was clipped by 6 bases and J by 5 bases, with 14 bases between them. The CDR3 spells CASSRPPGDEQYF. The DNA of the CDR3 is TGTGCCAGCAGCAGACCCCCGGGGGACGAGCAGTACTTC.

This clonotype was seen more than once but under ten times. The V gene is TRBV20-1, the J gene TRBJ2-5; 15 bases map to TRBD2. Unmatched junction bases numbered 5, after V lost 4 bases and J lost 5 bases. This CDR3 has 15 residues. Germline V lookup: CDR1 DFQATT, CDR2 SNEGSKA (reference sequence). CDR3 sequence reads: CSATRTSGGGETQYF. Here the CDR3 DNA reads TGCAGTGCTACCCGGACTAGCGGGGGGGGGGAGACCCAGTACTTC.

This clonotype has a count of ten or more. The V gene is TRBV10-3, the J gene TRBJ1-1; 9 positions agree with TRBD1. This CDR3 contains 14 residues. V gave up 3 bases and J gave up 4 bases; unmatched junction bases: 3. Germline V gives CDR1 ENHRY, CDR2 SYGVKD. The CDR3 reads CAISDQTGGTEAFF. The CDR3 bases are TGTGCCATCAGTGACCAGACAGGGGGCACTGAAGCTTTCTTT.

This clonotype was counted many times. J is TRBJ1-3 and V is TRBV12-5, with unresolved D. The CDR3 is 12 amino acids. V lost 3 bases and J 2 bases, leaving 2 bases between the germline ends. Germline V lookup: CDR1 LGHNT, CDR2 FRNRAP. CDR3 loop: CASGFPGNTIYF. The CDR3 DNA reads as TGTGCTAGTGGTTTTCCTGGAAACACCATATATTTT.